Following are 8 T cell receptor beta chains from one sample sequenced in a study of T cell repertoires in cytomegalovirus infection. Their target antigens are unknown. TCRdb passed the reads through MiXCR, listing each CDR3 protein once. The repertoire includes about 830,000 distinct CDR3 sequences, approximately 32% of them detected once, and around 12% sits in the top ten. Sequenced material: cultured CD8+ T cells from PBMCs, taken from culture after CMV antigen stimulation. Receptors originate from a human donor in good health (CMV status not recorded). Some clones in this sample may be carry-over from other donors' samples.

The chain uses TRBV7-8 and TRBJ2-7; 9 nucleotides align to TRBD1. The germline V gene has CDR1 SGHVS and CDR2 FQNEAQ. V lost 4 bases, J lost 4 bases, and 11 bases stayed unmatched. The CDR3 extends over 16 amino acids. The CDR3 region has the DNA TGTGCCAGCAGCTCATGGACAGGGGAGAGTCCTTACGAGCAGTACGTC. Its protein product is CASSSWTGESPYEQYV.

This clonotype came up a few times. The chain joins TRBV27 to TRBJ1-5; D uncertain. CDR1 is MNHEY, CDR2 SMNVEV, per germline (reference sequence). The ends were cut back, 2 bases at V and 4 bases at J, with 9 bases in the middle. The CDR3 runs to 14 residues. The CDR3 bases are TGTGCCAGCAGTTTAATCGGGCCGAATCAGCCCCAGCATTTT. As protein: CASSLIGPNQPQHF.

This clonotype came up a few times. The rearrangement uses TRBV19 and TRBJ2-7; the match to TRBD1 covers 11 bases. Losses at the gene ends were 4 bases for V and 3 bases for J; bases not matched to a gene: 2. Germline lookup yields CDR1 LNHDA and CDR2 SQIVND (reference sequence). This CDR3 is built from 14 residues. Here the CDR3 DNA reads TGTGCCAGTAGTACGGGACAGGGGGTCTACGAGCAGTACTTC. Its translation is CASSTGQGVYEQYF.

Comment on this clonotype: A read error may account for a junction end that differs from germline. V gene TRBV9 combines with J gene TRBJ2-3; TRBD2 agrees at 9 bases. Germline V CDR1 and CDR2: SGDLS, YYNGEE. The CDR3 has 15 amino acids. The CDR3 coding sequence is TGTGTCAGCAGCGGGGGGACAGTCACCACAGATACGCAGTATTTT. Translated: CVSSGGTVTTDTQYF.

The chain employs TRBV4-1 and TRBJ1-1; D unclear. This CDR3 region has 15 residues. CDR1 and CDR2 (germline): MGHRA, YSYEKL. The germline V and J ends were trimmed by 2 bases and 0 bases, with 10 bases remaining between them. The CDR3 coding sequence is TGCGCCAGCAGCCAATACCCGGGAATGAACACTGAAGCTTTCTTT. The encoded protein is CASSQYPGMNTEAFF.

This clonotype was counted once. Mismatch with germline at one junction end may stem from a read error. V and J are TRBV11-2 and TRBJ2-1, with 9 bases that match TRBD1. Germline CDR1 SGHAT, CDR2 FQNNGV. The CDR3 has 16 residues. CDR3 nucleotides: TGTACCAGCAGCTTCCCCGGGACAGGGAGCTACAATGAGCAGTTCTTC. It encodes CTSSFPGTGSYNEQFF. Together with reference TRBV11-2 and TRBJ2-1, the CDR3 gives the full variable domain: EAGVAQSPRYKIIEKRQSVAFWCNPISGHATLYWYQQILGQGPKLLIQFQNNGVVDDSQLPKDRFSAERLKGVDSTLKIQPAKLEDSAVYLCTSSFPGTGSYNEQFFGPGTRLTVL.

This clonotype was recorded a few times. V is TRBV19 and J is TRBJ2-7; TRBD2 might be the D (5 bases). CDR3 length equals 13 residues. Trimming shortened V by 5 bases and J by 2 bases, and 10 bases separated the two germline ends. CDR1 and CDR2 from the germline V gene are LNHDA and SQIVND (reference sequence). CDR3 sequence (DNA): TGTGCCAGTAGTCCTGGGAGCACCTACGAGCAGTACTTC. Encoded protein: CASSPGSTYEQYF.

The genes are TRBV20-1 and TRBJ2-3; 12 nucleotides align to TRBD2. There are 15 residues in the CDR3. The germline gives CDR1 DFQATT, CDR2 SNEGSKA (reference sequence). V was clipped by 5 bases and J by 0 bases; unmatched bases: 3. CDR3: CSASTSGGSTDTQYF. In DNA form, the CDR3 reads TGCAGTGCTTCGACTAGCGGGGGAAGCACAGATACGCAGTATTTT.